Listed here are 9 T cell receptor beta chains from one sample, sequenced in a study of response to subunit inactivated influenza vaccine. From the RT-PCR reads, TCRdb called clonotypes with MiXCR, one entry per CDR3 protein. In the table there are just under 250,000 distinct CDR3 sequences, 10% to 15% of which are singletons. Source: non-naive T cells sorted from PBMCs, taken roughly 15 days before vaccination. These receptor sequences come from a man between 50 and 59 years old who received an inactivated influenza vaccine.

The genes are TRBV20-1 and TRBJ2-4; possible D gene TRBD1, 6 bases. The CDR3 sequence is 14 residues long. Looked up from germline, CDR1 is DFQATT and CDR2 is SNEGSKA (reference sequence). Deletions cut 3 bases from V and 0 bases from J, with 9 bases between. The chain's CDR3 is CSARTGTAKNIQYF. The CDR3, as DNA: TGCAGTGCTAGGACAGGAACAGCCAAAAACATTCAGTACTTC.

This clonotype was seen a few times. The chain employs TRBV10-3 and TRBJ2-1; 8 bases match TRBD1. The length of the CDR3 is 15 residues. V was clipped by 4 bases and J by 6 bases; unmatched bases: 8. Germline assignment: CDR1 ENHRY and CDR2 SYGVKD. In DNA form, the CDR3 reads TGTGCCATCAGTGGGACAGGGCGAATGTCCAATGAGCAGTTCTTC. This sequence encodes CAISGTGRMSNEQFF.

This clonotype was found a few times. The CDR3 DNA is TGTGCCAGCAGAAGGGACAGGGGGTTTTATCAGCCCCAGCATTTT. It codes for CASRRDRGFYQPQHF. The chain joins TRBV12-3 or TRBV12-4 to TRBJ1-5, with 11 bases aligning to TRBD1. V shed 6 bases and J 5 bases; nucleotides not matched to a gene: 6. This CDR3 region has 15 residues.

The rearrangement joins TRBV7-2 to TRBJ2-1, with 9 bases fitting TRBD2. Germline V gene data show CDR1 as SGHTA and CDR2 as FQGNSA. The CDR3 length is 16 residues. V lost 5 bases to trimming and J lost 1 base; unmatched junction nucleotides: 6. The CDR3 sequence is CASSQTLAGSYNEQFF. CDR3 bases: TGTGCCAGCAGCCAGACACTAGCGGGTTCCTACAATGAGCAGTTCTTC.

This clonotype turned up a few times. The chain combines TRBV12-3 or TRBV12-4 with TRBJ2-3; 7 bases fit TRBD2. CDR3 length: 14 residues. V shed 2 bases and J 4 bases; nucleotides not matched to a gene: 3. The CDR3 here is CASSLLREPDTQYF. The CDR3 DNA reads TGTGCCAGCAGTTTACTGCGGGAGCCAGATACGCAGTATTTT.

This clonotype showed up just a few times. V usage is TRBV9 and J usage is TRBJ2-3, with D tentatively TRBD2 (5 bases). The V gene's germline CDR1 is SGDLS and CDR2 YYNGEE. The V gene lost 0 bases and the J gene lost 2 bases, with 10 bases spanning the gap. This CDR3 is 15 amino acids long. CDR3 nucleotides: TGTGCCAGCAGCGTAGCTGACTACAACACAGATACGCAGTATTTT. Translated, it gives CASSVADYNTDTQYF.

The chain carries TRBV9 and TRBJ1-4; 9 bases agree with TRBD1. This CDR3 is built from 14 residues. The V segment lost 0 bases and the J segment 8 bases; nucleotides outside the gene matches: 2. In germline, CDR1 is SGDLS, CDR2 YYNGEE. CDR3 nucleotide sequence: TGTGCCAGCAGCGTAGACAGGGGGCCGGAAAAACTGTTTTTT. Protein sequence: CASSVDRGPEKLFF.

The sample holds a few counts of this clonotype. The chain uses TRBV2 and TRBJ2-3; weak D call: TRBD2 (6 bases). CDR1 and CDR2 (germline): SNHLY, FYNNEI. V shed 8 bases and J shed 10 bases, with 16 bases lying between them. The CDR3 sequence is 12 residues long. CDR3 amino acids: CASGPGTPPQYF. The CDR3 DNA follows: TGTGCCAGCGGGCCAGGGACTCCACCGCAGTATTTT. Full variable domain (remainder filled in from reference TRBV2 and TRBJ2-3): EPEVTQTPSHQVTQMGQEVILRCVPISNHLYFYWYRQILGQKVEFLVSFYNNEISEKSEIFDDQFSVERPDGSNFTLKIRSTKLEDSAMYFCASGPGTPPQYFGPGTRLTVL.

This clonotype has more than one count but fewer than ten. The chain carries TRBV20-1 and TRBJ1-1, with a weak D call TRBD1 (5 bases). V lost 5 bases, J lost 0 bases, and 13 bases lay in between. CDR1 DFQATT and CDR2 SNEGSKA come from the germline V gene (reference sequence). This CDR3 comprises 14 residues. CDR3 amino acids: CSALGTTMNTEAFF. The CDR3 nucleotides read TGCAGTGCTCTCGGGACGACCATGAACACTGAAGCTTTCTTT.